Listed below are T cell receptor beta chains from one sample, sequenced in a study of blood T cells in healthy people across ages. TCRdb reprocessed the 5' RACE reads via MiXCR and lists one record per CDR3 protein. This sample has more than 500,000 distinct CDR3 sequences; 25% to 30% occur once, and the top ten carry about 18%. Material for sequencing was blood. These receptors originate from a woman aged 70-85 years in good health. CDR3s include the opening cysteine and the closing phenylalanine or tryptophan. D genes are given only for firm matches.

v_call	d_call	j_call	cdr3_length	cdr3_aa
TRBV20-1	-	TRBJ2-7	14	CSAGTNRVRYEQYF
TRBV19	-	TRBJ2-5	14	CASRKRDGGETQYF
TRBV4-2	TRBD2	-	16	CASSRIEAGGYNEQFF
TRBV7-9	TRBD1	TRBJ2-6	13	CASSRGTVPVLTF
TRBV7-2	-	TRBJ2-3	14	CASSLGLRGGTQYF
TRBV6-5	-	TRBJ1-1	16	CASSYSEGRRDTEAFF
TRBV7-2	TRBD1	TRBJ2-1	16	CASRFTGGFPYNEQFF
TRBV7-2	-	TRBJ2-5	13	CASSFTGKGAQYF
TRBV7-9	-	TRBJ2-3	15	CASSLASVLTDTQYF
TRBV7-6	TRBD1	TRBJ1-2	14	CASSLIQGAGGYTF
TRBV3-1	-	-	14	CASSSPGISYEQYF
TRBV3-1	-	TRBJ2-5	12	CASSQSKTDFLF
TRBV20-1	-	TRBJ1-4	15	CSARDIGGTNEKLFF
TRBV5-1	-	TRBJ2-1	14	CASSLAESYNEQFF
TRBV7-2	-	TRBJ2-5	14	CASSLASQQETQYF
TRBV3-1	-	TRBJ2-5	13	CASSQYTGETQYF
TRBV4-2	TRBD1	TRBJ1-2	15	CASSHRTGVNYGYTF
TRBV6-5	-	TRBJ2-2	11	CASRNTGELFF
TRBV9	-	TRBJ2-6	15	CASSVQGTGANVLTF
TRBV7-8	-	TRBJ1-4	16	CASSLGVWTLNEKLFF
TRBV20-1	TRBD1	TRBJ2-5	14	CSAPDRVRKETQYF
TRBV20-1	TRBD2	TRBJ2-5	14	CSAKLAGTQETQYF
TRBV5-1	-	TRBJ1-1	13	CASREFVNTEAFF
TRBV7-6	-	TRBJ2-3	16	CASSPKRQPGTDTQYF
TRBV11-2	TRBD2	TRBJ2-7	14	CASSRTSGGVEQYF
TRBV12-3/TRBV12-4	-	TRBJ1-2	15	CASSLGRGANYGYTF
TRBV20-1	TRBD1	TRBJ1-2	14	CSARVGQSSLGYTF
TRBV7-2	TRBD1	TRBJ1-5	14	CASSGGTGNQPQHF
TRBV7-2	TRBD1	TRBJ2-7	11	CASSPGQEQYF
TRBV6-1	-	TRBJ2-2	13	CAGTYRVGGELFF
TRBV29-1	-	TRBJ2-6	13	CSVLGAGANVLTF
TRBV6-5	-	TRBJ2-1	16	CASRGLDPRSYNEQFF
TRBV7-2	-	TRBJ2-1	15	CASSLWGDAHNEQFF
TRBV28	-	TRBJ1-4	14	CASSLPGTNEKLFF
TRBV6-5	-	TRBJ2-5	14	CASSYTGYQETQYF
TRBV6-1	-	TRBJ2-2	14	CASRKGHSTGELFF
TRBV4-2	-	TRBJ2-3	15	CASSPQPLDSVTQYF
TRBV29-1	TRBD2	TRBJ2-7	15	CSVITTGLAGWEQYF
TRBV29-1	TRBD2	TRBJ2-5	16	CSVVERSGGALETQYF
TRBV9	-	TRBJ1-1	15	CASSPTGGPNTEAFF
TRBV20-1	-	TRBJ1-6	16	CSAPDGSFQLNSPLHF
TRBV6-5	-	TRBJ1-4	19	CASSSHRSSGTPTNEKLFF
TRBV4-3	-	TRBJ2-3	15	CASSQDPLVTDTQYF
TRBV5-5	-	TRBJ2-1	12	CASSLDPREQFF
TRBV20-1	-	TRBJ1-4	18	CSAPQTAGGGTTNEKLFF
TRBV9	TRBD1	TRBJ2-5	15	CASSLRDRGFETQYF
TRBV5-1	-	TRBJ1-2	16	CASSSIGVEGDYGYTF
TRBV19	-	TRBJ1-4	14	CASSQRVNNEKLFF
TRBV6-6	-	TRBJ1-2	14	CASLTGPSVYGYTF
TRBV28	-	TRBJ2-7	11	CASSTIYEQYF